Below, 24 T cell receptor beta chains from the same sample are listed, as sequenced in a study of monozygotic twins with inflammatory bowel disease. TCRdb reworked the 5' RACE reads into one entry per CDR3 protein, no DNA. Here the sample table reports some 90,000 distinct CDR3 sequences. The sample taken for sequencing was blood. The receptors come from a human donor with ulcerative colitis or Crohn's disease, or a healthy co-twin of an affected twin (not recorded which).

The chain links TRBV27 to TRBJ2-3. From germline, CDR1 is MNHEY and CDR2 SMNVEV (reference sequence). The length of the CDR3 is 13 residues. The chain's CDR3 is CASSNQVLDTQYF.

The rearrangement links TRBV5-6 to TRBJ2-2. The CDR3 loop spans 12 amino acids. In germline, CDR1 is SGHDT, CDR2 YYEEEE. This CDR3 reads CASTWGSGELFF.

The chain carries TRBV5-1 and TRBJ2-1; TCRdb names TRBD2, which stays unverified in the absence of DNA. Per germline, CDR1 SGHRS and CDR2 YFSETQ. CDR3 size: 16 residues. The CDR3 spells CASSSGPGLARTGQFF.

The V call is TRBV20-1, the J call TRBJ2-7. This CDR3 has 14 residues. The germline V gene encodes CDR1 DFQATT and CDR2 SNEGSKA (reference sequence). The CDR3: CSARDRAISYEQYF.

The chain couples TRBV18 to TRBJ1-1. Germline CDR1 is KGHSH and CDR2 is LQKENI. The CDR3 is made up of 13 amino acids. CDR3 region: CASSPTGYTEAFF.

This sequence joins TRBV5-1 and TRBJ2-1; the D gene TCRdb calls, TRBD1, cannot be checked with no DNA. Germline lookup yields CDR1 SGHRS and CDR2 YFSETQ. The CDR3 totals 15 residues. The CDR3 is CASSSGDSSYNEQFF. The full variable domain, rest sourced from reference TRBV5-1 and TRBJ2-1, is KAGVTQTPRYLIKTRGQQVTLSCSPISGHRSVSWYQQTPGQGLQFLFEYFSETQRNKGNFPGRFSGRQFSNSRSEMNVSTLELGDSALYLCASSSGDSSYNEQFFGPGTRLTVL.

The V and J genes are TRBV7-9 and TRBJ1-4; the D call of TRBD1 rests on TCRdb alone, since no DNA is present to check it. The germline CDR1 and CDR2 sequences are SEHNR and FQNEAQ (reference sequence). The CDR3 consists of 15 residues. CDR3 sequence reads: CASSRSTGGGEKLFF.

V usage is TRBV23-1 and J usage is TRBJ2-5; without DNA, the TCRdb call of TRBD1 cannot be checked. TRBV23-1 belongs to the ORF category, with a function that is uncertain. CDR3 length: 15 residues. The CDR3 loop is CASSHPRNHWETQYF.

The chain has TRBV10-2 and TRBJ2-4; the D gene TCRdb calls, TRBD2, cannot be checked with no DNA. The length of the CDR3 is 16 residues. The germline V gene encodes CDR1 WSHSY and CDR2 SAAADI. The CDR3 region is CASSAVAGVAKNIQYF.

This chain connects TRBV5-1 to TRBJ2-1. Per germline, CDR1 SGHRS and CDR2 YFSETQ. The CDR3 loop spans 14 amino acids. The CDR3 region is CASSLASLGNEQFF.

V is TRBV6-5 and J is TRBJ1-1; TCRdb gives TRBD1 as the D gene, but with no DNA this cannot be confirmed. Germline CDR1 is MNHEY and CDR2 is SVGAGI. The CDR3 runs 13 residues. This CDR3 reads CASSRPAPGLAFF.

The rearrangement links TRBV29-1 to TRBJ2-5. Germline-derived CDR1 and CDR2 are SQVTM and ANQGSEA. CDR3 length equals 13 residues. The CDR3 is CSVEAGWVETQYF.

The V gene is TRBV7-8, the J gene TRBJ2-3; checking the TCRdb D call of TRBD2 is not possible without DNA. This CDR3 comprises 20 residues. CDR1 and CDR2 (germline): SGHVS, FQNEAQ. The CDR3: CASSLVFVLAGKHFTDTQYF. The full variable domain, its missing parts supplied by reference TRBV7-8 and TRBJ2-3, is GAGVSQSPRYKVAKRGQDVALRCDPISGHVSLFWYQQALGQGPEFLTYFQNEAQLDKSGLPSDRFFAERPEGSVSTLKIQRTQQEDSAVYLCASSLVFVLAGKHFTDTQYFGPGTRLTVL.

This chain joins TRBV7-3 and TRBJ1-2; TCRdb names TRBD1, which stays unverified in the absence of DNA. Germline V gene data show CDR1 as SGHTA and CDR2 as FQGTGA. CDR3 length: 16 residues. The CDR3 sequence is CASSLTSGTGRDGYTF.

The chain uses TRBV5-1 and TRBJ2-3; TCRdb reports TRBD2, a call that lacks DNA to check it against. Germline CDR1 and CDR2: SGHRS and YFSETQ. This CDR3 comprises 14 residues. The CDR3 here is CASSLVGGGDTQYF.

The rearrangement uses TRBV3-1 and TRBJ2-1; TCRdb proposes TRBD1, but this gene call is untestable without DNA. The CDR3 runs 16 residues. Per the germline V gene, CDR1 is LGHDT and CDR2 is YNNKEL (reference sequence). The CDR3 is CASSQNPGQGAREQFF.

The genes are TRBV5-1 and TRBJ1-1. Germline CDR1 SGHRS, CDR2 YFSETQ. The CDR3 consists of 14 residues. This CDR3 reads CASSLDLTGGRAFF.

The chain carries TRBV20-1 and TRBJ1-5. The CDR3 has 16 amino acids. CDR1 and CDR2 from the germline V gene are DFQATT and SNEGSKA (reference sequence). The CDR3 loop is CSADLHGIYSNQPQHF.

This rearrangement joins TRBV7-3 to TRBJ2-1; TCRdb designates TRBD2, a call that cannot be tested without DNA. CDR3 length equals 13 residues. Germline-derived CDR1 and CDR2 are SGHTA and FQGTGA. The CDR3 is CASSFTRDGAQFF.

This chain connects TRBV6-1 to TRBJ2-3; no DNA is available, so the TRBD2 call from TCRdb remains unchecked. CDR1 is MNHNS, CDR2 SASEGT, per germline. The length of the CDR3 is 18 residues. The CDR3 loop reads CASSLTSGGAPSTDTQYF.

V and J are TRBV19 and TRBJ1-2; the TRBD1 assignment by TCRdb is unverifiable without DNA. CDR1 and CDR2 from the germline V gene are LNHDA and SQIVND (reference sequence). The CDR3 contains 16 residues. CDR3 in amino acids: CASSIDHRGVDSGYTF.

The CDR3 reads CASSLVGVGDREAFF. The chain recombines TRBV7-2 with TRBJ1-1; TCRdb's D call, TRBD1, is unchecked because there is no DNA. Germline V gives CDR1 SGHTA, CDR2 FQGNSA. The CDR3 has 15 residues.

The chain has TRBV7-3 and TRBJ2-5; the TCRdb call, TRBD1, lacks DNA for checking. CDR1 and CDR2 (germline): SGHTA, FQGTGA. This CDR3 contains 16 residues. This CDR3 is CASSLGRGQGQETQYF.

The V call is TRBV7-2, the J call TRBJ2-1. The germline gives CDR1 SGHTA, CDR2 FQGNSA. The CDR3 covers 15 residues. CDR3: CASSPFGSLYNEQFF. Filled out from reference TRBV7-2 and TRBJ2-1, the complete variable domain reads GAGVSQSPSNKVTEKGKDVELRCDPISGHTALYWYRQSLGQGLEFLIYFQGNSAPDKSGLPSDRFSAERTGGSVSTLTIQRTQQEDSAVYLCASSPFGSLYNEQFFGPGTRLTVL.